This is a list of T cell receptor beta chains from one sample in a study of T cell repertoires in cytomegalovirus infection. Using its own MiXCR run on the reads, TCRdb lists one record per CDR3 protein. The profile shows roughly 310,000 distinct CDR3 sequences, almost 30% of them singletons. What these receptors recognize is not known. Sample: cultured PBMCs, taken from culture after CMV antigen stimulation. The receptors here all came from a human donor in good health (CMV status not recorded). Some clones in this sample may be carry-over from other donors' samples. Both conserved end residues are part of each CDR3. The order of the fields is D gene, clone size, V gene, J gene, CDR3 DNA, CDR3 protein. D genes are given only for firm matches. The listing skips clone size in some rows; elsewhere it reads once, few, many or a size class.

>TRBD1|few|TRBV19|TRBJ2-7
TGTGCCAGTAGGGACAGGGTCGGGTACGAGCAGTACTTC
CASRDRVGYEQYF
>TRBD2|few|TRBV7-2|TRBJ2-5
TGTGCCAGCAGCCAAGGGACTAGCGGGAGTGTAAAGACCCAGTACTTC
CASSQGTSGSVKTQYF
>TRBD2|few|TRBV11-3|TRBJ2-2
TGTGCCAGCAGCATCCCCACTGGCGGGGGGACCGGGGAGCTGTTTTTT
CASSIPTGGGTGELFF
>TRBD1|NA|TRBV5-5|TRBJ2-7
TGTGCCAGCAGGACTTCAACAGGGGGTTTATCCTACGAGCAGTACTTC
CASRTSTGGLSYEQYF
>NA|few|TRBV6-5|TRBJ1-4
TGTGCCAGCAGTCGACAGGAGCCGAATGAAAAACTGTTTTTT
CASSRQEPNEKLFF
>NA|NA|TRBV29-1|TRBJ1-2
TGCAGCGTTGAAGGGCAGGGGAGCTATGGCTACACCTTC
CSVEGQGSYGYTF
>NA|NA|TRBV4-1|TRBJ2-2
TGCGCCAGCGGGGCGGAGGGAGAAACCGGGGAGCTGTTTTTT
CASGAEGETGELFF
>TRBD2|NA|TRBV5-1|TRBJ2-7
TGCGCCAGCAGCTGGACTAGCGGGGCAGGCCAGGGCGAGCAGTACTTC
CASSWTSGAGQGEQYF
>NA|few|TRBV18|TRBJ2-7
TGTGCCAGCTCACCATCGCGGAGGGGAACCTACGAGCAGTACTTC
CASSPSRRGTYEQYF
>TRBD1|few|TRBV7-8|TRBJ1-1
TGTGCCAGCAGCTTAGAGGCAGGGGGAGCTGAAGCTTTCTTT
CASSLEAGGAEAFF
>NA|NA|TRBV6-8|TRBJ2-5
TGTGCCAGCAGTTACTCGACCGGAGAGACCCAGTACTTC
CASSYSTGETQYF
>NA|NA|TRBV5-1|TRBJ2-3
TGCGCCAGCAGCTTGTCCTCCCCCACAGATACGCAGTATTTT
CASSLSSPTDTQYF
>TRBD2|NA|TRBV10-3|TRBJ2-3
TGTGCCATCGACCCTGGGAGCGGGGGGGGTAGCACAGATACGCAGTATTTT
CAIDPGSGGGSTDTQYF
>TRBD1|NA|TRBV14|TRBJ2-7
TGTGCCAGCAGCCAAGGGACAGGGTATGCCTACGAGCAGTACTTC
CASSQGTGYAYEQYF
>TRBD1|NA|TRBV20-1|TRBJ1-2
TGCAGTGCTGAGGACAGGTGGGATGGCTACACCTTC
CSAEDRWDGYTF